A single TCR beta chain is shown here with its context. Its antigen target is currently unknown. No much larger clonotype is one base removed from it; base qualities were not supplied. The data belong to a study of shared clonotypes between healthy human individuals (dated by TCRdb to about 2020). Background on the whole study: A few men and a couple of women, aged 18 to 49 years, made up the cohort. Per donor, three plates each were used for CD4 naive and CD4 memory, two for CD8 naive, and one for CD8 memory. The study deeply sequenced blood TCR repertoires of 5 or 6 healthy adults to estimate repertoire size and the extent of clonotype sharing between individuals. Libraries were prepared and TCR repertoires were sequenced by different laboratories using diverse techniques, in order to increase sequencing depth and limit assay-specific biases. Per donor, leukapheresis produced somewhere between about 0.94 and 10 billion PBMCs. Broad study findings and their caveats: Because the study included only a small number of donors, the genetic and exposure-history diversity represented was limited. Incomplete sequencing was indicated by rarefaction of sorted-subset datasets, despite the large sequencing depth. Naive subsets generally had larger estimated clonotype richness than memory subsets did. Higher generation probabilities were observed for clonotypes shared by all four sorted-subset donors than for non-shared clonotypes. About 5% of naive CD4, more than 3% of naive CD8, 2% to 2.5% of memory CD4, and about 0.4% of memory CD8 clonotypes were shared across a few donors. Pairwise subsampling led to the expectation that sequencing depth would affect the degree of clonotype sharing among donors. Sampling was limited to blood, and TCR repertoires in tissue likely differ from TCR repertoires in blood.

Using the deep immunoSEQ assay, TCR CDR3 regions were amplified from genomic DNA by multiplex PCR. Genomic DNA extracted from each cell subset was distributed evenly over all wells of several immunoSEQ 96-well plates, and each plate served as one replicate. For sorted subsets, approximately 190 ng genomic DNA, equal to tens of thousands of T cell genomes, was loaded into each replicate PCR. Purified libraries were measured with a Qubit 3.0 fluorometer, size-checked on a Bioanalyzer 2100, and measured again with the KAPA Library Quantification kit. Each immunoSEQ 96-well plate was sequenced on its own single-read 150-cycle Illumina NextSeq 550 flow cell. Under the source paper's analysis protocol: Because the immunoSEQ output included only junctional sequences and no quality scores, the filtering could not be the same as the filtering used for full-length reads. Sequences were annotated with PyIR, a Python wrapper for IgBLAST v1.9, using IMGT germline references to assign V/J genes and CDR3. Reads were removed for weak V/J assignments (E-value above 1e-6), missing CDR3, stop codons, out-of-frame junctions, or ambiguous translated residues. V3J clonotypes were defined as sequences sharing an identical inferred V gene, J gene, and CDR3 amino acid sequence. To compute the percentage overlap between repertoires, the number of shared unique clonotypes was divided by the size of the smaller repertoire. Three approaches were used to assess repertoire richness: RTK rarefaction, the Chao1 estimator, and Recon v2.1 estimates of unobserved clonotypes. Generation probabilities for all TCRbeta clonotypes obtained by the gDNA method from several donors were computed using OLGA. TCRdb re-hosts the immuneACCESS table, in-frame sequences only. Its copies lack some clones; in the studies checked, an unresolved V gene accounts for under half of them, and the cause for the rest is not known. V and J calls plus clone size are reproduced from that table; the DNA served to infer D and trimming. The sample data list about 380,000 clones, and just over 95% of these were observed just once. The ten largest clonotypes hold less than 0.35% of the sample.

The donors were healthy, HIV-negative adults who had no recently reported acute infections or vaccinations. All donors were Caucasian adults living in Nashville, Tennessee, USA. CD8 memory samples consisted of magnetically selected CD45RO+ cells combined with CCR7-negative CD45RA+ effector memory (TemRA) cells. Blood was obtained by leukapheresis, after which PBMCs were separated by Ficoll-Histopaque density gradient centrifugation and cryopreserved in liquid nitrogen vapor phase. Purity and quantity of every magnetically sorted T cell population were checked by analytical flow cytometry. From each sorted fraction, genomic DNA was isolated and quantified by UV absorbance on a Nanodrop 2000c. The CDR3 runs 14 residues from the cysteine to the phenylalanine. Of all the DNA, just the CDR3 is kept, 42 bases in frame from base 1. The germline V gene encodes CDR1 MDHEN and CDR2 SYDVKM. Germline trimming amounts to 3 bases on V and 6 bases on J, with 7 as the count of junction bases outside the gene matches.

The clonotype was recovered from a man aged 30 to 39 in good health. The sequenced sample consisted of memory CD8+ T cells sorted from blood. What this sample's cell subset or site label stands for: CD45RO+ cells pooled with CCR7-negative TemRA cells. Recombination joined TRBV28 with TRBJ2-7; 8 bases in the middle match TRBD1. Read as DNA, the sequence is TGTGCCAGCAGTTTTCAGGGGGCACGCGGCGAGCAGTACTTC. Translation gives CASSFQGARGEQYF. When the CDR3 is completed using the reference TRBV28 and TRBJ2-7 genes on either side, the full variable domain is DVKVTQSSRYLVKRTGEKVFLECVQDMDHENMFWYRQDPGLGLRLIYFSYDVKMKEKGDIPEGYSVSREKKERFSLILESASTNQTSMYLCASSFQGARGEQYFGPGTRLTVT.